This T cell receptor (beta chain) was captured in a study of blood T cell repertoires in COVID-19. At the level of the study: Acute and convalescent COVID-19 specimens originated in the United States, Italy and Spain. PBMCs, B-cell-depleted T cells, or T cells were the source of the cDNA or gDNA that made up the material.

The CDR3 sequence is 15 residues long. CDR1 MNHEY and CDR2 SMNVEV come from the germline V gene (reference sequence). V lost 4 bases, J lost 6 bases, and 11 bases stayed unmatched. Per the original methods: Reference gene primers were amplified, and this amplification served to estimate nucleated cell counts. Assay used: immunoSEQ multiplex PCR; TCRdb lists only in-frame clones, some missing. V and J calls and clone size come straight from that table; D and trimming were deduced from the DNA. The data contain 190,000 or so clones, just under 85% of them seen just once; the ten biggest clones take up 6.5% to 8.5%.

Sequences were obtained from peripheral blood. The rearrangement uses TRBV27 and TRBJ2-7; 8 bases line up with TRBD2. The receptor comes from a human donor with acute or convalescent COVID-19. The donor label of this sample is uncertain. CDR3 in DNA: TGTGCCAGCAGTTCTGGAGTGTGGACTAGCAGCGAGCAGTACTTC. It translates to CASSSGVWTSSEQYF.